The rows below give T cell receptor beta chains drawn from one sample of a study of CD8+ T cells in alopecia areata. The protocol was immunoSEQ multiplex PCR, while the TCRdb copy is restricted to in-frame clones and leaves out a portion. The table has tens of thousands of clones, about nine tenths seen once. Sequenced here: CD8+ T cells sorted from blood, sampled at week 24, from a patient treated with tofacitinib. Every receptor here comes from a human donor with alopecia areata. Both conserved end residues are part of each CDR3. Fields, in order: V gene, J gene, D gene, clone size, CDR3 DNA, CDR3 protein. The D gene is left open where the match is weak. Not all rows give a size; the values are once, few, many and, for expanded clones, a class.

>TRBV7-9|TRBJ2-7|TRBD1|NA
TGTGCCAGCAGCCCTGGACAGGGCCCCTACGAGCAGTACTTC
CASSPGQGPYEQYF
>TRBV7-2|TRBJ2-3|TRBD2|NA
TGTGCCAGCAGCGCCGGCGGGGGGACTGCAGATACGCAGTATTTT
CASSAGGGTADTQYF
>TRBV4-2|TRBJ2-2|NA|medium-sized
TGTGCCAGCAGCCAAGACACCGGGGAGCTGTTTTTT
CASSQDTGELFF
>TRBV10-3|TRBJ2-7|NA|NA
TGTGCCATCAGTGACCTAAGGGGTGGCAGCTCCTACGAGCAGTACTTC
CAISDLRGGSSYEQYF
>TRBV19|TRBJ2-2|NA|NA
TGTGCCAGTAAATTCACCGGGGAGCTGTTTTTT
CASKFTGELFF
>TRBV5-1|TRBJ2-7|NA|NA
TGCGCCAGCAGTCAAACTTTGACAGGACCCTACGAGCAGTACTTC
CASSQTLTGPYEQYF
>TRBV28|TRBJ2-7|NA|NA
TGTGCCAGCAGTCCTCGAACACCCAACCTCTACGAGCAGTACTTC
CASSPRTPNLYEQYF
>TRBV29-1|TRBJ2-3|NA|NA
TGCAGCGTTGAAAGGGGTGAGCCTCTCGATACGCAGTATTTT
CSVERGEPLDTQYF
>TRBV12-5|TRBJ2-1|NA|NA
TGTGCTAGTGGTTTCCAGGGCAATGAGCAGTTCTTC
CASGFQGNEQFF
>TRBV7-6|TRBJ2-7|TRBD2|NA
TGTGCCAGCAGCTCGACTAGCGGTGGGGAGCAGTACTTC
CASSSTSGGEQYF
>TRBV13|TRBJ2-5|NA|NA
TGTGCCAGCAGCCTACAGGTAGAGACCCAGTACTTC
CASSLQVETQYF
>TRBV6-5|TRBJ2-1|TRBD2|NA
TGTGCCAGCAGCCCCGGACTAGCGGGGTTCAATGAGCAGTTCTTC
CASSPGLAGFNEQFF
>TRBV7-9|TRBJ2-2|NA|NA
TGTGCCAGCAGCCCAGAGCCCGAGATAACCCCCACCGGGGAGCTGTTTTTT
CASSPEPEITPTGELFF
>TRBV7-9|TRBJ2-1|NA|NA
TGTGCCAGCAGCTTAGCGGGGGTGAATGAGCAGTTCTTC
CASSLAGVNEQFF
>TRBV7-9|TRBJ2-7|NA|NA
TGTGCCAGCAGCTCCTCCGACCCCTACGAGCAGTACTTC
CASSSSDPYEQYF
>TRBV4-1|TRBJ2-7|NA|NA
TGCGCCAGCAGCCAAGATCGGGAACAGGGCCTCCTTGGCCACGAGCAGTACTTC
CASSQDREQGLLGHEQYF
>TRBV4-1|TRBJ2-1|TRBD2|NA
TGCGCCAGCAGCCAGGAACTAGCGGGGGGGAACAATGAGCAGTTCTTC
CASSQELAGGNNEQFF
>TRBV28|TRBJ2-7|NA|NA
TGTGCCAGCAGCCCAATCCTTCTCTCCTACGAGCAGTACTTC
CASSPILLSYEQYF